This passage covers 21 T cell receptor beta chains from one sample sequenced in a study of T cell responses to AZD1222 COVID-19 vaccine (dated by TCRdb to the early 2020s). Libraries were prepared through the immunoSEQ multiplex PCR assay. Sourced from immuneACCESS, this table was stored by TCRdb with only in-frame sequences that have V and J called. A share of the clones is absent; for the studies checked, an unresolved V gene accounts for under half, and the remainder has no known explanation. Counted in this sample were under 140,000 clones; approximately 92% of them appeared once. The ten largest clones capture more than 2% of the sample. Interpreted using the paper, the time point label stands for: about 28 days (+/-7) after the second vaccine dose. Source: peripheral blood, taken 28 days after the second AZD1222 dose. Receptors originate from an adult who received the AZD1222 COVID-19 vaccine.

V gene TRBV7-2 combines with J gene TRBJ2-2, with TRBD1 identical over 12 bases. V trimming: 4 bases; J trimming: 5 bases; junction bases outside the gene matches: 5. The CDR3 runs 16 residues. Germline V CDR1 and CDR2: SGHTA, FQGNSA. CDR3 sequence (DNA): TGTGCCAGCAGCTCAGGGACAGGGGGCAGGACCGGGGAGCTGTTTTTT. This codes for CASSSGTGGRTGELFF.

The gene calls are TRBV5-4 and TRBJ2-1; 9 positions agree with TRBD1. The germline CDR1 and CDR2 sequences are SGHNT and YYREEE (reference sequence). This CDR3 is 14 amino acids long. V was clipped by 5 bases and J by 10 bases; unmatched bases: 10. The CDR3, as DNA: TGTGCCAGCAGGTGGGACAGGGCGGAGGGGGAGCAGTTCTTC. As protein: CASRWDRAEGEQFF.

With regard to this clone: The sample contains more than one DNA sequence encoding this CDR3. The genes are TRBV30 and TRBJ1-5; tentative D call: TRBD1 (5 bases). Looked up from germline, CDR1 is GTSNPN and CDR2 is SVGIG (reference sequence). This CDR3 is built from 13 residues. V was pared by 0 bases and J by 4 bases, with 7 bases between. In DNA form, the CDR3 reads TGTGCCTGGAGTGTTGAGGGGAATCAGCCCCAGCATTTT. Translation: CAWSVEGNQPQHF.

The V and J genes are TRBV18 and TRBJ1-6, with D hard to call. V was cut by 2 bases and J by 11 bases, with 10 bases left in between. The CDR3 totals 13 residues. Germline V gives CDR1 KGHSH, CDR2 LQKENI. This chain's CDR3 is CASSPDSGTPLHF. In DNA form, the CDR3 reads TGTGCCAGCTCACCAGATTCGGGAACACCCCTCCACTTT. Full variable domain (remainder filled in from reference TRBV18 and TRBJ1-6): NAGVMQNPRHLVRRRGQEARLRCSPMKGHSHVYWYRQLPEEGLKFMVYLQKENIIDESGMPKERFSAEFPKEGPSILRIQQVVRGDSAAYFCASSPDSGTPLHFGNGTRLTVT.

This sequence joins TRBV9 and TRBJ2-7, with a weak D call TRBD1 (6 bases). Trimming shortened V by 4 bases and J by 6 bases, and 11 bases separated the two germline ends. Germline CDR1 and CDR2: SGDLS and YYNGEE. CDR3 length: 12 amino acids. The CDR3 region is CASSTTGTEQYF. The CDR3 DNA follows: TGTGCCAGCAGCACGACAGGTACCGAGCAGTACTTC. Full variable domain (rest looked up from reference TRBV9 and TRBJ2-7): DSGVTQTPKHLITATGQRVTLRCSPRSGDLSVYWYQQSLDQGLQFLIQYYNGEERAKGNILERFSAQQFPDLHSELNLSSLELGDSALYFCASSTTGTEQYFGPGTRLTVT.

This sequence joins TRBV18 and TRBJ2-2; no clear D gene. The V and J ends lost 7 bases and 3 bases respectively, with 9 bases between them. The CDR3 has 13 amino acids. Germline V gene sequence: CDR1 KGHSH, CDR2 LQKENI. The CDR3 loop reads CASLGLYTGELFF. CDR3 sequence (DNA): TGTGCCAGCTTGGGCTTGTACACCGGGGAGCTGTTTTTT.

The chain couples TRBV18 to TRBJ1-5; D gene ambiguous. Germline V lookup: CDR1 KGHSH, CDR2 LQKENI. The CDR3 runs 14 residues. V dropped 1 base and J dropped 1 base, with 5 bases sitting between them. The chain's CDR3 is CASSPRESNQPQHF. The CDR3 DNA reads TGTGCCAGCTCACCACGAGAAAGCAATCAGCCCCAGCATTTT.

The CDR3 coding sequence is TGTGCCACCAGTGATTCCCGGTCCTATGGCTACACCTTC. This sequence encodes CATSDSRSYGYTF. The rearrangement joins TRBV24-1 to TRBJ1-2; D is uncertain. CDR1 is KGHDR, CDR2 SFDVKD, per germline. V shed 2 bases and J shed 4 bases, with 7 bases lying between them. There are 13 residues in the CDR3.

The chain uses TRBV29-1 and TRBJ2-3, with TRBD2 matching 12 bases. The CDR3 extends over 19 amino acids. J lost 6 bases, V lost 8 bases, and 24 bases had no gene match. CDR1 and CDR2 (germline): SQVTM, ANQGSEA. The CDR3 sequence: CSSDGWGRTSGVNPDTQYF. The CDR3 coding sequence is TGCAGCTCTGACGGGTGGGGAAGGACTAGCGGGGTTAATCCGGATACGCAGTATTTT.

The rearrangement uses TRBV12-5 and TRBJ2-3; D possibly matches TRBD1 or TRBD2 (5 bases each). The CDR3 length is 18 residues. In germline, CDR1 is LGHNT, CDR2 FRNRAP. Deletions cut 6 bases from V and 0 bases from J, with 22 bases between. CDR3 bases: TGTGCTAGTGGACACGTCCGGGACGGTGAGTCTAGCACAGATACGCAGTATTTT. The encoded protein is CASGHVRDGESSTDTQYF. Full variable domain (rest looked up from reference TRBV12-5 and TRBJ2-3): DARVTQTPRHKVTEMGQEVTMRCQPILGHNTVFWYRQTMMQGLELLAYFRNRAPLDDSGMPKDRFSAEMPDATLATLKIQPSEPRDSAVYFCASGHVRDGESSTDTQYFGPGTRLTVL.

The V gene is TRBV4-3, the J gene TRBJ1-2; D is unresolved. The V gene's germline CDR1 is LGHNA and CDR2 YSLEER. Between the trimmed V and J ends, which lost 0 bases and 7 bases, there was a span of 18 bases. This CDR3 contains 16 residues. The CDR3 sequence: CASSQDRWTLRRGYTF. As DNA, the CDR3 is TGCGCCAGCAGCCAAGATCGTTGGACCCTCCGGCGTGGCTACACCTTC.

CDR3 region: CASSQDRGPGGGTEAFF. The CDR3 region has the DNA TGTGCCAGCAGCCAAGATCGTGGGCCAGGGGGAGGCACTGAAGCTTTCTTT. The rearrangement joins TRBV4-2 to TRBJ1-1, with 7 bases identical to TRBD1. The CDR3 spans 17 residues. With V trimmed by 0 bases and J by 4 bases, 11 bases remained unmatched. Germline lookup yields CDR1 LGHNA and CDR2 YNFKEQ.

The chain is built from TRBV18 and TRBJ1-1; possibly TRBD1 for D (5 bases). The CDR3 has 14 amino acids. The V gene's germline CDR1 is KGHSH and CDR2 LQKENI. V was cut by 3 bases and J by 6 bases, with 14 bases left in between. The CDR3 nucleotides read TGTGCCAGCTCACCGAACGGGGCGGGAGCTGAAGCTTTCTTT. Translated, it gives CASSPNGAGAEAFF.

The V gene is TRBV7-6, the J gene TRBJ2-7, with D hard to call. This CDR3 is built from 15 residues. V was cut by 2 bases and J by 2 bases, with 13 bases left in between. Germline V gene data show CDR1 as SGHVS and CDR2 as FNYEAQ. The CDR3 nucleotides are TGTGCCAGCAGCTTAAGGCGGTCAGTCCCCTACGAGCAGTACTTC. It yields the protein CASSLRRSVPYEQYF.

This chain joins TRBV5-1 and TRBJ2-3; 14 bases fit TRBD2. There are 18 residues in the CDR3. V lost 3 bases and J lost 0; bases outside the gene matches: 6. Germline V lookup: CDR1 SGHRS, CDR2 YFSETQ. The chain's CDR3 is CASSWGLAGALSTDTQYF. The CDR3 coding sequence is TGCGCCAGCAGCTGGGGACTAGCGGGGGCCTTAAGCACAGATACGCAGTATTTT.

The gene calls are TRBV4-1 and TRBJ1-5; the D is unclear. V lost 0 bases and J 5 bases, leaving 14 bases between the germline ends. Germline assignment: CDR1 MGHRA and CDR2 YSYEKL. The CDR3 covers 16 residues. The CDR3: CASSQEVRGHHQPQHF. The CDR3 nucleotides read TGCGCCAGCAGCCAAGAGGTTCGGGGTCACCATCAGCCCCAGCATTTT.

CDR3 DNA: TGTGCCAGCACCCAAAAGGGGCTCAGGTGGAGGGGGGACCAGCCCCAGCATTTT. Encoded protein: CASTQKGLRWRGDQPQHF. The chain links TRBV28 to TRBJ1-5; D possibly corresponds to TRBD1 (6 bases). Per the germline V gene, CDR1 is MDHEN and CDR2 is SYDVKM. This CDR3 region has 18 residues. V was shortened by 7 bases and J by 7 bases, with 29 bases between the two germline ends.

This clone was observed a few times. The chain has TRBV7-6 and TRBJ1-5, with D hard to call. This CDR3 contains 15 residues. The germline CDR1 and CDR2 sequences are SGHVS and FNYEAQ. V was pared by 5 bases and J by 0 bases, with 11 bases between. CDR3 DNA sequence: TGTGCCAGCAGCGCCAACCGACGTAGCAATCAGCCCCAGCATTTT. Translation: CASSANRRSNQPQHF.

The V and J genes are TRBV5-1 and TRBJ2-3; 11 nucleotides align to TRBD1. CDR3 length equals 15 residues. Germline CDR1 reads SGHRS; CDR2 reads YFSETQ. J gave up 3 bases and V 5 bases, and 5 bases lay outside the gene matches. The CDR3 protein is CASRGTGGSTDTQYF. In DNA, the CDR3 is TGCGCCAGCAGGGGGACAGGGGGATCTACAGATACGCAGTATTTT.

CDR3 region: CASSLFFRGTAYEQYF. For the CDR3, the DNA is TGTGCCAGCAGTTTATTTTTCCGCGGGACGGCCTACGAGCAGTACTTC. V is TRBV27 and J is TRBJ2-7; the D gene is possibly TRBD2 (6 bases). This CDR3 region has 16 residues. The germline V and J ends were trimmed by 1 base and 2 bases, with 15 bases remaining between them. Germline assignment: CDR1 MNHEY and CDR2 SMNVEV (reference sequence).

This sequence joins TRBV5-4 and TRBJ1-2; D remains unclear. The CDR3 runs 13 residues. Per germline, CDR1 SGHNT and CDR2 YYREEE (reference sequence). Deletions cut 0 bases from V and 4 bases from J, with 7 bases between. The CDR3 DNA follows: TGTGCCAGCAGCTTGGACTCGGTCTATGGCTACACCTTC. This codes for CASSLDSVYGYTF.